A single sample gave rise to the 5 T cell receptor beta chains below, sequenced in a study of T-cell reconstitution after alpha-beta-depleted transplantation in children. The TCRbeta library was prepared with unique molecular identifiers. One entry per CDR3 protein, called by TCRdb with MiXCR from the PCR reads. The repertoire includes approximately 210,000 distinct CDR3 sequences, more than 15% of them detected once, and around 45% sits in the top ten. The sample consisted of PBMCs, mostly from graft donor cells, taken 360 days after TCRalphabeta/CD19-depleted stem cell transplant. These receptors were taken from a male patient between 2 and 9 years old who had a stem cell transplant for acute lymphoblastic leukemia, so the T cells may come from the graft donor.

This clonotype was counted a few times. This rearrangement joins TRBV29-1 to TRBJ1-5, with 8 bases lining up with TRBD1. Per the germline V gene, CDR1 is SQVTM and CDR2 is ANQGSEA. The CDR3 is 15 amino acids. Trimming at V came to 1 base and at J to 5 bases, leaving 7 bases not matched to a gene. CDR3 in DNA: TGCAGCGTTGAAGTCGGTGGGACAGGCTATCAGCCCCAGCATTTT. This codes for CSVEVGGTGYQPQHF.

This clonotype was counted only a few times. The gene calls are TRBV2 and TRBJ2-7; D uncertain. V lost 2 bases, J lost 5 bases, and 10 bases lay in between. Germline CDR1 is SNHLY and CDR2 is FYNNEI. The length of the CDR3 is 13 residues. The CDR3 region has the DNA TGTGCCAGCAGTGAACTGGGTCCCGACGAGCAGTACTTC. It is translated as CASSELGPDEQYF. Based on the CDR3 plus reference TRBV2 and TRBJ2-7, the full variable domain is EPEVTQTPSHQVTQMGQEVILRCVPISNHLYFYWYRQILGQKVEFLVSFYNNEISEKSEIFDDQFSVERPDGSNFTLKIRSTKLEDSAMYFCASSELGPDEQYFGPGTRLTVT.

This clonotype showed up just a few times. The chain has TRBV10-3 and TRBJ1-5; 7 positions match TRBD1. Germline-derived CDR1 and CDR2 are ENHRY and SYGVKD. The V segment lost 5 bases and the J segment 3 bases; nucleotides outside the gene matches: 1. This CDR3 region has 13 residues. CDR3 bases: TGTGCCATCAGTACAGGGGTCAATCAGCCCCAGCATTTT. Protein: CAISTGVNQPQHF.

The V and J genes are TRBV18 and TRBJ1-5; the D is unclear. The germline V gene has CDR1 KGHSH and CDR2 LQKENI. V lost 2 bases and J lost 0, with 8 bases in between. The CDR3 runs to 15 residues. The CDR3 loop is CASSPAGNSNQPQHF. The CDR3 DNA follows: TGTGCCAGCTCACCAGCCGGGAATAGCAATCAGCCCCAGCATTTT.

This clonotype was seen a few times. CDR3 residues: CSVFGTGYYEQYF. The CDR3 DNA follows: TGCAGCGTTTTCGGGACAGGGTACTACGAGCAGTACTTC. V is TRBV29-1 and J is TRBJ2-7; 9 bases agree with TRBD1. This CDR3 has 13 amino acids. J was trimmed by 3 bases and V by 5 bases; bases with no gene match: 5. Germline V gene sequence: CDR1 SQVTM, CDR2 ANQGSEA.